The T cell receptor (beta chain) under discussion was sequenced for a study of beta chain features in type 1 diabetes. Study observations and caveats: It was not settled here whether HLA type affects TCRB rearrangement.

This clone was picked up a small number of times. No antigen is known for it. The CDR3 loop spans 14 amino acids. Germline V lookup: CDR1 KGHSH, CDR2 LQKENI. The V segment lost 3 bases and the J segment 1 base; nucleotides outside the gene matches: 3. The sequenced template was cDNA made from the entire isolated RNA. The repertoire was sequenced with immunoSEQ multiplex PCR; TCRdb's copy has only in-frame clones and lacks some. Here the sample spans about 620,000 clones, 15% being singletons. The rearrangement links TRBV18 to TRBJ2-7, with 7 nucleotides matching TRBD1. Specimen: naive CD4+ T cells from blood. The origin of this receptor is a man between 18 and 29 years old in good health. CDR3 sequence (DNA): TGTGCCAGCTCACCGACAGGGTTTTCCTACGAGCAGTACTTC. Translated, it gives CASSPTGFSYEQYF.